This T cell receptor (beta chain) derives from a study of cytomegalovirus exposure and HLA in healthy donors. The study ran its PCR with 60 Vbeta and 13 Jbeta primers. The method was immunoSEQ multiplex PCR; TCRdb's version includes in-frame clones alone and lacks a portion of them. Here the sample spans 150,000 to 180,000 clones, more than 75% being singletons. A remark on this clone: Its matching antigen is unknown.

Study outcomes and limitations: It was likely that a cluster of highly shared sequence variants was a sequencing artifact. Later analysis suggested links between common viral pathogens and several top significant clusters. For most TCR beta V segments, an earlier analysis put the productive rate at about 90% or about 30% of the time. In a later analysis, TCR beta V- and J-gene trimming showed a link to a missense DCLRE1C variant.

The V and J ends lost 0 bases and 7 bases respectively, with 12 bases between them. CDR1 is LNHNV, CDR2 YYDKDF, per germline (reference sequence). This CDR3 has 14 residues. Material: PBMCs. The receptor was derived from a woman aged 40 to 50 in good health and CMV-seropositive. The chain joins TRBV15 to TRBJ1-1; no reliable D call. This CDR3 is CATSRDFNEREAFF. Written as DNA, the CDR3 is TGTGCCACCAGCAGAGATTTCAATGAGCGTGAAGCTTTCTTT.